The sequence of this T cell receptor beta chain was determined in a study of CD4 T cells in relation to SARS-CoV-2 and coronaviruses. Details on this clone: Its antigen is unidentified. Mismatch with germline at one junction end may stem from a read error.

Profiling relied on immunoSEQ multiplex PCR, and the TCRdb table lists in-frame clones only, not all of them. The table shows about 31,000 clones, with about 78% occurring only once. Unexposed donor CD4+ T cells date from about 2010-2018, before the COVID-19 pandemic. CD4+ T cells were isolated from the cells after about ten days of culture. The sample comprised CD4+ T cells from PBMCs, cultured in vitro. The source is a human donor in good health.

Here the CDR3 reads CASSPTGHQETQYF. The DNA for the CDR3 is TGTGCTAGCAGCCCAACCGGACACCAAGAGACCCAGTACTTC. V usage is TRBV7-7 and J usage is TRBJ2-5; D is unresolved. Germline V gives CDR1 SSHAT, CDR2 FNYEAQ (reference sequence). This CDR3 is built from 14 residues.